Reported below is one TCR beta chain. TCRdb re-called the reads through MiXCR, storing one row per CDR3 protein. The sample includes about 300,000 distinct CDR3 sequences, roughly 24% seen only once; the top ten take approximately 15%. This record belongs to a study of T cell repertoires in cytomegalovirus infection. With V trimmed by 4 bases and J by 0 bases, 10 bases remained unmatched. The CDR3 is 18 amino acids. Germline loops: CDR1 SGHAT, CDR2 FQNNGV. The V and J genes are TRBV11-2 and TRBJ2-3; 10 bases align to TRBD2. This receptor was obtained from a human donor in good health (CMV status not recorded). Some clones in this sample may be carry-over from other donors' samples. The sample was PBMCs. The DNA for the CDR3 is TGTGCCAGCAGCTCGTTCCTCGGGACTAGCGCAAGCACAGATACGCAGTATTTT. Translating it yields CASSSFLGTSASTDTQYF.